Each of the 13 T cell receptor beta chains below was sequenced from the same sample in a study of shared clonotypes between healthy human individuals. As defined, naive CD8 cells were CD45RO-negative and positively selected for CCR7, with terminally differentiated effector memory CD45RA+ cells excluded. Clones were read by immunoSEQ multiplex PCR, and TCRdb kept only the in-frame ones, dropping some. The sample gives more than 2 million clones, roughly 93% of which show up once; about 1.6% is in the top ten. The specimen was naive CD8+ T cells from PBMCs. The receptors originated from a man in his late teens or twenties in good health. Some clones in this sample may be carry-over from other donors' samples.

This chain connects TRBV7-9 to TRBJ1-2; the D gene is possibly TRBD1 (5 bases). Germline V gene data show CDR1 as SEHNR and CDR2 as FQNEAQ (reference sequence). The germline V and J ends were trimmed by 1 base and 9 bases, with 9 bases remaining between them. The length of the CDR3 is 12 residues. This chain's CDR3 is CASSLGSGSYTF. CDR3 bases: TGTGCCAGCAGCTTAGGGTCAGGGAGCTACACCTTC.

J is TRBJ2-1 and V is TRBV7-9; 13 nucleotides agree with TRBD2. The CDR3 consists of 15 residues. Losses at the gene ends were 5 bases for V and 5 bases for J; bases not matched to a gene: 3. Germline V CDR1 and CDR2: SEHNR, FQNEAQ (reference sequence). CDR3 nucleotide sequence: TGTGCCAGCAGCCCTGGGACTAGCGGGGACAATGAGCAGTTCTTC. It yields the protein CASSPGTSGDNEQFF.

The V gene is TRBV5-1, the J gene TRBJ1-1; 7 bases line up with TRBD1. Germline CDR1 reads SGHRS; CDR2 reads YFSETQ. This CDR3 has 13 amino acids. J gave up 6 bases and V 4 bases, and 6 bases lay outside the gene matches. The CDR3 bases are TGCGCCAGCAGCCCGACAGGGTTCCCTGAAGCTTTCTTT. It specifies CASSPTGFPEAFF.

In DNA form, the CDR3 reads TGTGCCATCACCGCGGACCTTAATGAAAAACTGTTTTTT. It yields the protein CAITADLNEKLFF. V usage is TRBV10-3 and J usage is TRBJ1-4; D gene uncertain. Germline CDR1 reads ENHRY; CDR2 reads SYGVKD. The CDR3 extends over 13 amino acids. V was trimmed by 7 bases and J by 4 bases, leaving 10 bases between them.

The chain carries TRBV15 and TRBJ2-7, with TRBD1 matching 9 bases. Germline V lookup: CDR1 LNHNV, CDR2 YYDKDF (reference sequence). The CDR3 covers 15 residues. Losses at the gene ends were 3 bases for V and 2 bases for J; bases not matched to a gene: 5. The CDR3 bases are TGTGCCACCAGCAGGTTACAGGGGGCTACCTACGAGCAGTACTTC. This gives the protein CATSRLQGATYEQYF.

The rearrangement uses TRBV28 and TRBJ2-1, with TRBD1 as a possible D gene (5 bases). CDR1 is MDHEN and CDR2 is SYDVKM in the germline V gene. Trimming pared 1 base from V and 9 bases from J, leaving 16 bases between. CDR3 length: 15 amino acids. The CDR3 spells CASSLLGPPRGEQFF. The CDR3, as DNA: TGTGCCAGCAGTTTATTGGGGCCCCCAAGGGGTGAGCAGTTCTTC.

The chain joins TRBV4-1 to TRBJ1-1, with 9 bases lining up with TRBD1. The V gene's germline CDR1 is MGHRA and CDR2 YSYEKL. V was clipped by 4 bases and J by 2 bases; unmatched bases: 5. This CDR3 contains 15 residues. CDR3 DNA: TGCGCCAGCAGCCCACCGGGACAGGGAAACACTGAAGCTTTCTTT. Translated: CASSPPGQGNTEAFF.

The chain carries TRBV19 and TRBJ1-1, with unresolved D. The germline CDR1 and CDR2 sequences are LNHDA and SQIVND (reference sequence). The CDR3 extends over 14 amino acids. The V end lost 7 bases, the J end lost 1 base, and 13 bases lay between the germline ends. CDR3 protein: CASISLHANTEAFF. CDR3 DNA sequence: TGTGCCAGTATTTCCCTACATGCGAACACTGAAGCTTTCTTT.

This chain uses TRBV6-4 with TRBJ2-7; 7 bases are shared with TRBD1. Germline V gives CDR1 MRHNA, CDR2 SNTAGT. Trimming took 4 bases from V and 3 from J; bases not matched to a gene: 6. The CDR3 has 14 amino acids. The CDR3 nucleotides are TGTGCCAGCAGTGCTACAGGGGCAAGCTACGAGCAGTACTTC. Amino acid sequence: CASSATGASYEQYF.

The chain couples TRBV29-1 to TRBJ2-1, with 8 positions matching TRBD1. The ends lost 8 bases at V and 6 bases at J; junction bases unmatched: 6. Germline V gene data show CDR1 as SQVTM and CDR2 as ANQGSEA. The CDR3 consists of 12 residues. The CDR3 nucleotides are TGCAGCCCCTGGACAGGGTTCAATGAGCAGTTCTTC. Translated: CSPWTGFNEQFF.

The chain is built from TRBV2 and TRBJ1-3, with 8 bases matching TRBD1. The V and J ends lost 6 bases and 2 bases, in that order; junction bases with no gene match: 9. Per germline, CDR1 SNHLY and CDR2 FYNNEI. The CDR3 extends over 16 amino acids. The CDR3 sequence: CASSFTGGGTGNTIYF. The CDR3 region has the DNA TGTGCCAGCAGCTTCACAGGGGGAGGAACTGGAAACACCATATATTTT.

The chain uses TRBV15 and TRBJ2-3; 16 nucleotides align to TRBD2. Looked up from germline, CDR1 is LNHNV and CDR2 is YYDKDF (reference sequence). The V segment lost 6 bases and the J segment 1 base; nucleotides outside the gene matches: 10. The CDR3 runs to 19 residues. For the CDR3, the DNA is TGTGCCACCAGTAGGGGACTAGCGGGAGGGGTCATAGGCACAGATACGCAGTATTTT. Encoded protein: CATSRGLAGGVIGTDTQYF.

V and J are TRBV4-3 and TRBJ2-5, with D perhaps matching TRBD2 (6 bases). There are 14 residues in the CDR3. The V end lost 2 bases, the J end lost 4 bases, and 11 bases lay between the germline ends. Looked up from germline, CDR1 is LGHNA and CDR2 is YSLEER. The CDR3 DNA is TGCGCCAGCAGCCAATCCGGGAGTGGAGAGACCCAGTACTTC. Translation: CASSQSGSGETQYF.